This is a list of T cell receptor beta chains from one sample in a study of control samples from healthy donors and cancer patients. The method was immunoSEQ multiplex PCR; TCRdb's version includes in-frame clones alone and lacks a portion of them. Here the sample spans tens of thousands of clones, over 85% being singletons. Source material: PBMCs. Receptor source: a man aged 60 to 69 with colorectal cancer. CDR3s include the opening cysteine and the closing phenylalanine or tryptophan. The order of the fields is V gene, clone size, J gene, D gene, CDR3 DNA, CDR3 protein. A D gene is named only where the DNA matches it firmly. The size field is filled for only some rows; it gives once, few, many or a size class.

TRBV21-1	-	TRBJ1-2	-	TGTGCCAGCAGCAACGGGGCGGGGGGCGGTAACTATGGCTACACCTTC	CASSNGAGGGNYGYTF
TRBV28	-	TRBJ1-1	TRBD1	TGTGCCAGCAGTACACTCGGACAGGGGGTTACTGAAGCTTTCTTT	CASSTLGQGVTEAFF
TRBV5-1	-	TRBJ2-3	TRBD1	TGCGCCAGCAGCCGACAGGGGGGGACAGATACGCAGTATTTT	CASSRQGGTDTQYF
TRBV5-6	-	TRBJ2-7	TRBD1	TGTGCCAGCAGCGAACTAGGGACAGGGTCCTACGAGCAGTACTTC	CASSELGTGSYEQYF
TRBV30	-	TRBJ2-6	-	TGTGCCTGTATAGGTCCGGCTGGGGCCAACGTCCTGACTTTC	CACIGPAGANVLTF
TRBV18	-	TRBJ2-1	-	TGTGCCAGCTCACCCGACAGTATGTTTGAGCAGTTCTTC	CASSPDSMFEQFF
TRBV10-1	-	TRBJ1-2	TRBD1	TGCGCCAGCAGTGCCAGGGGGACTGTGGGCTACACCTTC	CASSARGTVGYTF
TRBV2	-	TRBJ2-7	-	TGTGCCAGCAGTGACCCGCCGGTCAAGGACGAGCAGTACTTC	CASSDPPVKDEQYF
TRBV5-1	-	TRBJ2-3	TRBD2	TGCGCCAGCAGCCCGGGACTAGGGGAAGATACGCAGTATTTT	CASSPGLGEDTQYF
TRBV30	-	TRBJ1-4	TRBD1	TGTGCCTGGAGTCCGCCGGGACAGAGATATGAAAAACTGTTTTTT	CAWSPPGQRYEKLFF
TRBV27	-	TRBJ1-2	-	TGTGCCAGCAGTCCACATGGCAACTATGGCTACACCTTC	CASSPHGNYGYTF
TRBV4-2	-	TRBJ2-3	-	TGTGCCAGCAGTTTGGCGGGACAACTCACAGATACGCAGTATTTT	CASSLAGQLTDTQYF
TRBV7-8	-	TRBJ2-7	-	TGTGCCAGCAGCTTAGAGGTTCGAGGGTCCTACGAGCAGTACTTC	CASSLEVRGSYEQYF
TRBV11-2	-	TRBJ1-2	-	TGTGCCAGCAGCTCGCGTTGGGATTCCTACTATGGCTACACCTTC	CASSSRWDSYYGYTF
TRBV11-2	-	TRBJ1-1	-	TGTGCCAGCAGCGTCGGGACTTTCACTGAAGCTTTCTTT	CASSVGTFTEAFF
TRBV27	-	TRBJ1-5	-	TGTGCCAGCAGTCCCCCTGGGCAGCCCCAGCATTTT	CASSPPGQPQHF
TRBV5-1	-	TRBJ2-7	-	TGCGCCAGCAGCCCCGGGACAAAATTCGGAGACGAGCAGTACTTC	CASSPGTKFGDEQYF
TRBV7-8	once	TRBJ1-4	-	TGTGCCAGCAGCCTGGGACAAGTTAATGAAAAACTGTTTTTT	CASSLGQVNEKLFF
TRBV6-6	-	TRBJ1-2	-	TGTGCCAGCAGTTACTCGGCGGATAACTATGGCTACACCTTC	CASSYSADNYGYTF
TRBV10-3	-	TRBJ1-2	-	TGTGCCATCAGTCAAGTATATGGCTACACCTTC	CAISQVYGYTF
TRBV5-3	-	TRBJ2-7	-	TGTGCCAGAAGCTTGCCAATGTCGCTAGGCGAGCAGTACTTC	CARSLPMSLGEQYF
TRBV11-3	-	TRBJ2-1	TRBD2	TGTGCCAGCAGCTCCCCCGGGACTAGCTATGAGCAGTTCTTC	CASSSPGTSYEQFF
TRBV7-3	-	TRBJ2-5	-	TGTGCCAGCCGATCGGGGACTTCAGAGACCCAGTACTTC	CASRSGTSETQYF
TRBV9	-	TRBJ2-1	-	TGTGCCAGCAGCACGGGACTCCCAGGGGTCGATGAGCAGTTCTTC	CASSTGLPGVDEQFF
TRBV6-5	-	TRBJ1-5	-	TGTGCCAGCAGCCGCGACAGGTATAGCAATCAGCCCCAGCATTTT	CASSRDRYSNQPQHF
TRBV15	-	TRBJ2-7	TRBD2	TGTGCCACCAGCAGAGATCTGGCTAGCGGGGGCGAGCAGTACTTC	CATSRDLASGGEQYF